These 25 T cell receptor beta chains share one sample of origin, sequenced in a study of T cell responses to AZD1222 COVID-19 vaccine (dated by TCRdb to about 2021). The time point label on this specimen signifies: about 28 days (+/-7) after the second vaccine dose. Libraries were made using the immunoSEQ multiplex PCR assay. Entries here come from immuneACCESS through TCRdb and include only in-frame sequences with V and J called. Some clones fail to appear in such tables; in the studies checked, an unresolved V gene covers under half of the shortfall, and the cause of the remainder is unknown. This sample comprises about 160,000 clones, around 92% of them detected only once. The ten largest clones capture around 1% of the sample. The material was peripheral blood, obtained 28 days after the second AZD1222 dose. The source of these receptors is an adult who received the AZD1222 COVID-19 vaccine.

J is TRBJ1-2 and V is TRBV6-5; D not certain. This CDR3 spans 13 amino acids. V was trimmed by 6 bases and J by 3 bases, leaving 11 bases between them. Germline V gives CDR1 MNHEY, CDR2 SVGAGI. This CDR3 reads CASRSPMDYGYTF. As DNA, the CDR3 is TGTGCCAGCAGATCGCCTATGGACTATGGCTACACCTTC.

This clone was counted a single time. CDR3 in DNA: TGTGCCAGCAGCCAACTCCGGGACAGTTTCTCTGGGGCCAACGTCCTGACTTTC. Protein product: CASSQLRDSFSGANVLTF. V gene TRBV3-1 (or the pseudogene TRBV3-2) combines with J gene TRBJ2-6, with 7 bases lining up with TRBD1. Germline V lookup: CDR1 LGHDT, CDR2 YNNKEL (reference sequence). This CDR3 has 18 amino acids. V lost 2 bases to trimming and J lost 0 bases; unmatched junction nucleotides: 7.

The genes are TRBV10-3 and TRBJ2-7; D possibly uses TRBD1 or TRBD2 (5 bases each). This CDR3 spans 13 amino acids. Trimming stripped 10 bases from V and 4 bases from J, with 17 bases between. Germline V gene sequence: CDR1 ENHRY, CDR2 SYGVKD. CDR3 DNA: TGTGCCACCGCCCGGGACCGGCCTTACGAGCAGTACTTC. Translating it yields CATARDRPYEQYF.

This chain links TRBV7-3 with TRBJ1-5; D gene unclear. Germline CDR1 and CDR2: SGHTA and FQGTGA. Deletions cut 5 bases from V and 7 bases from J, with 12 bases between. This CDR3 contains 13 residues. As DNA, the CDR3 is TGTGCCAGCAGCATAGGATCGGGACAGCCCCAGCATTTT. Translated: CASSIGSGQPQHF. Variable domain in full (rest from reference TRBV7-3 and TRBJ1-5): GAGVSQTPSNKVTEKGKYVELRCDPISGHTALYWYRQSLGQGPEFLIYFQGTGAADDSGLPNDRFFAVRPEGSVSTLKIQRTERGDSAVYLCASSIGSGQPQHFGDGTRLSIL.

The rearrangement joins TRBV5-1 to TRBJ1-2; 7 nucleotides line up with TRBD1. The V gene end was trimmed by 4 bases and the J gene end by 5 bases; junction bases not matched to a gene: 8. The CDR3 covers 14 residues. Germline V gene data show CDR1 as SGHRS and CDR2 as YFSETQ. DNA for the CDR3: TGCGCCAGCAGCGTGACAGGGAGGGGGTATGGCTACACCTTC. Its translation: CASSVTGRGYGYTF.

The chain is built from TRBV6-2 or TRBV6-3 and TRBJ2-5; D perhaps matches TRBD1 (6 bases). The V end lost 2 bases, the J end lost 0 bases, and 10 bases lay between the germline ends. CDR1 and CDR2 (germline): MNHEY, SVGEGT. CDR3 length: 15 residues. The CDR3 bases are TGTGCCAGCAGTTACGGGGACACGGACCAAGAGACCCAGTACTTC. This encodes CASSYGDTDQETQYF.

V gene TRBV7-9 combines with J gene TRBJ1-5; D might be TRBD1 (5 bases). Germline V gives CDR1 SEHNR, CDR2 FQNEAQ (reference sequence). V was clipped by 1 base and J by 3 bases, with 13 bases between them. There are 16 residues in the CDR3. CDR3 protein: CASSLEGFGANQPQHF. The CDR3 coding sequence is TGTGCCAGCAGCTTAGAAGGCTTTGGGGCCAATCAGCCCCAGCATTTT. The full variable domain, its missing parts supplied by reference TRBV7-9 and TRBJ1-5, is DTGVSQNPRHKITKRGQNVTFRCDPISEHNRLYWYRQTLGQGPEFLTYFQNEAQLEKSRLLSDRFSAERPKGSFSTLEIQRTEQGDSAMYLCASSLEGFGANQPQHFGDGTRLSIL.

The CDR3 nucleotides are TGTGCCAGCAGTTGGACAGGGAATGAAAAACTGTTTTTT. As protein: CASSWTGNEKLFF. The chain joins TRBV6-5 to TRBJ1-4; the match to TRBD1 covers 8 bases. CDR1 is MNHEY, CDR2 SVGAGI, per germline. CDR3 length: 13 residues. Trimming took 4 bases from V and 5 from J; bases not matched to a gene: 0.

The rearrangement joins TRBV6-1 to TRBJ2-7; D uncertain. CDR3 length equals 13 residues. Trimming cost V 2 bases and J 3 bases, with 8 bases left between them. Germline values: CDR1 MNHNS, CDR2 SASEGT. CDR3 amino acids: CASSEISFYEQYF. The CDR3 nucleotides are TGTGCCAGCAGTGAAATCAGTTTCTACGAGCAGTACTTC.

The chain employs TRBV2 and TRBJ2-7, with D possibly called TRBD1 or TRBD2 (6 bases each). The length of the CDR3 is 12 residues. V gave up 8 bases and J gave up 3 bases, with 11 bases separating them. In germline, CDR1 is SNHLY, CDR2 FYNNEI. CDR3 residues: CASQGTLYEQYF. The CDR3 region has the DNA TGTGCCAGCCAGGGGACTCTCTACGAGCAGTACTTC.

The chain combines TRBV27 with TRBJ2-7; D is perhaps TRBD2 (6 bases). The CDR3 loop spans 16 amino acids. The V end was cut by 5 bases, the J end by 7 bases, with 24 bases between. Germline CDR1 reads MNHEY; CDR2 reads SMNVEV (reference sequence). CDR3 bases: TGTGCCAGCAGTCGCCTCGGGACTCCCGTGCTAAAGGAGCAGTACTTC. Translation gives CASSRLGTPVLKEQYF.

The J gene is TRBJ1-4, the V gene TRBV19; 7 bases are a match to TRBD1. The CDR3 runs 15 residues. V shed 4 bases, J shed 0 bases, and the junction held 2 bases outside the gene matches. Germline loops: CDR1 LNHDA, CDR2 SQIVND (reference sequence). CDR3 nucleotides: TGTGCCAGTAGTAGCGGGACAGCAACTAATGAAAAACTGTTTTTT. Its translation: CASSSGTATNEKLFF.

The V call is TRBV10-2, the J call TRBJ2-2; the D gene is possibly TRBD1 (5 bases). The V gene's germline CDR1 is WSHSY and CDR2 SAAADI. The CDR3 totals 13 residues. The ends were cut back, 11 bases at V and 7 bases at J, with 17 bases in the middle. DNA for the CDR3: TGCGCCTGTCATGCTCAGGGTCGCGGGGAGCTGTTTTTT. Amino acid sequence: CACHAQGRGELFF.

J is TRBJ2-5 and V is TRBV11-2; D gene uncertain. The germline CDR1 and CDR2 sequences are SGHAT and FQNNGV. The CDR3 has 11 residues. The V gene lost 3 bases and the J gene lost 8 bases, with 7 bases spanning the gap. In nucleotides, the CDR3 is TGTGCCAGCAGCTTGCTAGACACCCAGTACTTC. Protein product: CASSLLDTQYF.

The chain links TRBV30 to TRBJ2-4; TRBD1 matches at 10 bases. Germline CDR1 and CDR2: GTSNPN and SVGIG (reference sequence). V trimming: 3 bases; J trimming: 6 bases; junction bases outside the gene matches: 2. The CDR3 sequence is 13 residues long. In DNA, the CDR3 is TGTGCCTGGAGCTGGGACAGGGGAAACATTCAGTACTTC. Protein sequence: CAWSWDRGNIQYF.

The rearrangement links TRBV20-1 to TRBJ1-2, with 9 positions matching TRBD1. This CDR3 comprises 11 residues. Germline V gene data show CDR1 as DFQATT and CDR2 as SNEGSKA (reference sequence). With 7 bases clipped from V and 14 bases from J, the junction kept 11 bases outside the gene matches. The CDR3 loop is CSVVGTGYQTF. In nucleotides, the CDR3 is TGCAGTGTAGTAGGGACAGGGTATCAGACCTTC.

This chain connects TRBV9 to TRBJ2-2; 7 bases line up with TRBD2. The J segment lost 4 bases and the V segment lost 3 bases, leaving 12 bases of the junction unmatched. This CDR3 is 17 amino acids long. Germline V gene data show CDR1 as SGDLS and CDR2 as YYNGEE. The CDR3 coding sequence is TGTGCCAGCAGCGGTGGGGCTAGCGGTCCGTTCACCGGGGAGCTGTTTTTT. Translated: CASSGGASGPFTGELFF.

The chain joins TRBV3-1 (or the pseudogene TRBV3-2) to TRBJ1-6; D gene uncertain. V was pared by 0 bases and J by 2 bases, with 20 bases between. Germline V lookup: CDR1 LGHDT, CDR2 YNNKEL (reference sequence). This CDR3 has 20 amino acids. The CDR3, as DNA: TGTGCCAGCAGCCAAGACGCCCCATCATATCCTAATCCCTATAATTCACCCCTCCACTTT. The encoded protein is CASSQDAPSYPNPYNSPLHF.

J is TRBJ2-5 and V is TRBV7-2; 10 bases are a match to TRBD2. CDR3 length: 14 amino acids. Germline V lookup: CDR1 SGHTA, CDR2 FQGNSA. The V gene end was trimmed by 10 bases and the J gene end by 4 bases; junction bases not matched to a gene: 9. The CDR3 protein is CATQRTSGRETQYF. The DNA for the CDR3 is TGTGCCACCCAGAGGACTAGCGGAAGAGAGACCCAGTACTTC.

V gene TRBV7-2 combines with J gene TRBJ2-3, with 13 bases lining up with TRBD2. Per germline, CDR1 SGHTA and CDR2 FQGNSA. The CDR3 is 19 residues long. The V segment lost 5 bases and the J segment 1 base; nucleotides outside the gene matches: 12. CDR3 DNA sequence: TGTGCCAGCAGCAAGGGACTAGCGGGGAGAAGTCCTGGCACAGATACGCAGTATTTT. Translating gives CASSKGLAGRSPGTDTQYF.

Details on this clone: At one end the junction does not follow the germline gene, possibly because of a read error. The rearrangement joins TRBV15 to TRBJ1-3, with D perhaps TRBD1 (5 bases). Germline loops: CDR1 LNHNV, CDR2 YYDKDF (reference sequence). This CDR3 has 19 residues. CDR3 bases: TGTGTCACCAGCAGGAACAGGCGATCACCCAGAGACTCTGGAAACACCATATATTTT. Its translation is CVTSRNRRSPRDSGNTIYF.

The rearrangement uses TRBV6-5 and TRBJ1-1; a weak D match, TRBD1 (5 bases). Germline CDR1 MNHEY, CDR2 SVGAGI. V lost 0 bases and J lost 7, with 15 bases in between. This CDR3 comprises 15 residues. The CDR3 region is CASSYSPGIQGEAFF. DNA for the CDR3: TGTGCCAGCAGTTACTCCCCCGGGATTCAGGGTGAAGCTTTCTTT.

The rearrangement joins TRBV5-4 to TRBJ1-3, with unresolved D. CDR1 is SGHNT and CDR2 is YYREEE in the germline V gene (reference sequence). The CDR3 runs to 15 residues. Trimming removed 4 bases from V and 0 bases from J, with 11 bases in between. In DNA, the CDR3 is TGTGCCAGCAGCCTGGACCGTTTCTCTGGAAACACCATATATTTT. Translation: CASSLDRFSGNTIYF.

The rearrangement links TRBV6-5 to TRBJ1-6; 10 nucleotides align to TRBD1. CDR1 is MNHEY and CDR2 is SVGAGI in the germline V gene. V lost 5 bases and J lost 8; bases outside the gene matches: 6. This CDR3 region has 15 residues. The CDR3: CASSPLGQGYSPLHF. The CDR3, as DNA: TGTGCCAGCAGTCCCCTGGGACAGGGGTATTCACCCCTCCACTTT.

This chain uses TRBV2 with TRBJ1-6, with TRBD1 as a possible D gene (5 bases). CDR1 is SNHLY and CDR2 is FYNNEI in the germline V gene. This CDR3 comprises 16 residues. Between the trimmed V and J ends, which lost 3 bases and 8 bases, there was a span of 17 bases. CDR3 nucleotide sequence: TGTGCCAGCAGTGACCTGGGGCGGGGAGCGGATTCACCCCTCCACTTT. Translated: CASSDLGRGADSPLHF.